This T cell receptor beta chain was documented in a study of siplizumab effects on memory and regulatory T cells. Overall study findings and caveats: Proliferating Tregs in siplizumab cultures were never verified as suppressive.

Sequencing of each sample assayed some 9.4 x 10^4 TCR templates. Assay used: immunoSEQ multiplex PCR; TCRdb lists only in-frame clones, some missing. The sample carries some 100,000 clones, around 90% recorded once. This clone was counted a few times. Its antigen is undetermined. This CDR3 has 14 amino acids. Germline V gene lookup returns CDR1 SGHRS and CDR2 YFSETQ. Trimming removed 5 bases from V and 5 bases from J; junction bases left unmatched: 4. Source material: CD4+ T cells sorted from blood. The chain links TRBV5-1 to TRBJ2-7, with 13 bases lining up with TRBD2. The sequence derives from a human donor in good health. Some clones in this sample may be carry-over from other donors' samples. The CDR3 DNA follows: TGCGCCAGCAGGCCGACTAGCGGGAGGAACGAGCAGTACTTC. This translates into CASRPTSGRNEQYF.